A selection of T cell receptor beta chains follows, all from one sample in a study of low-dose radiotherapy and immunotherapy resistance in tumors. TCRdb reanalysed the reads using MiXCR and keeps one entry per CDR3 protein. The repertoire consists of about 39,000 distinct CDR3 sequences, with 25% to 40% occurring once and the leading ten covering less than 4%. The sequencing here drew on PBMCs, taken before treatment. Receptors originate from a male donor with gallbladder cancer. The CDR3 runs from the conserved cysteine through the conserved F or W. The D gene is left open where the match is weak. Clone size is not always given. Where it is, it says once, few, many or a class for expanded clones.

D gene,J gene,V gene,clone size,CDR3 DNA,CDR3 protein
.,TRBJ1-6,TRBV19,many,TGTGCCAGTAGCCCTGGGGGTTCGAATTCACCCCTCCACTTT,CASSPGGSNSPLHF
TRBD1,TRBJ1-6,TRBV19,.,TGTGCCACCATGACAGGGCTCTATAATTCACCCCTCCACTTT,CATMTGLYNSPLHF
.,TRBJ2-2,TRBV6-2/TRBV6-3,medium-sized,TGTGCCAGCTCCAAATCCTGGACTGTGAACACCGGGGAGCTGTTTTTT,CASSKSWTVNTGELFF
.,TRBJ2-7,TRBV5-1,many,TGCGCCAGCAGCCGGGACTCGACTACCTACGAGCAGTACTTC,CASSRDSTTYEQYF
TRBD1,TRBJ1-1,TRBV27,many,TGTGCCAGCAGCGACAGGGACCTTATGAACACTGAAGCTTTCTTT,CASSDRDLMNTEAFF
.,TRBJ1-1,TRBV6-6,medium-sized,TGTGGGGCAGGGGTGGGCACTGAAGCTTTCTTT,CGAGVGTEAFF
.,TRBJ2-1,TRBV6-5,.,TGTGCCAGCAGTTACACCACCCTGGCGGACACATACAATGAGCAGTTCTTC,CASSYTTLADTYNEQFF
.,TRBJ2-7,TRBV7-9,many,TGTGCCAGCAGCCCTCCTCCGTGGAGGGGGGGGACCTACGAGCAGTACTTC,CASSPPPWRGGTYEQYF
TRBD1,TRBJ1-1,TRBV5-1,.,TGCGCCAGCAGCTTGGGTCGGACAGGGGGCCAGGGAGCTTTCTTT,CASSLGRTGGQGAFF
.,TRBJ2-1,TRBV21-1,.,TGTGCCAGCCCACAGGACGTTTTTGGTGAGCAGTTCTTC,CASPQDVFGEQFF
TRBD1,TRBJ1-6,TRBV14,.,TGTGCCAGCAGCCAAGTACAGGGGTATAATTCACCCCTCCACTTT,CASSQVQGYNSPLHF
.,TRBJ2-2,TRBV15,many,TGTGCCACCAGCAGAGATTTCGGGGATGCGGGCGGGGAGCTGTTTTTT,CATSRDFGDAGGELFF
TRBD1,TRBJ2-6,TRBV7-9,many,TGTGCCAGCAGCTCGTTCCCCGGGACAGGGGGCTCTGGGGCCAACGTCCTGACTTTC,CASSSFPGTGGSGANVLTF
TRBD2,TRBJ2-1,TRBV5-3,once,TGTGCCAGCAGCTTAACCTGGGGACTAGCCGCCTACAGCTCCTACAATGAGCAGTTCTTC,CASSLTWGLAAYSSYNEQFF
.,TRBJ2-7,TRBV9,.,TGTGCCAGCAACCGGGGTGGGGTGAGCTCCTACGAGCAGTACTTC,CASNRGGVSSYEQYF
TRBD1,TRBJ1-5,TRBV5-4,.,TGTGCCAGCAGCCCCCGGGACAGGTTAACCGCCCCCCTCCCTCAGCCCCAGCATTTT,CASSPRDRLTAPLPQPQHF
.,TRBJ2-1,TRBV29-1,medium-sized,TGCAGCGAGTCCAACAGGGTCTTCAATGAGCAGTTCTTC,CSESNRVFNEQFF
TRBD2,TRBJ2-3,TRBV15,.,TGTGCCACCAGCAGAGATCCAGGACCAGCGGGGGGGCGGCATACGCAGTATTTT,CATSRDPGPAGGRHTQYF
TRBD2,TRBJ2-3,TRBV19,few,TGTGCCAGTAGTGTTAGCGGGAACCCCACAGATACGCAGTATTTT,CASSVSGNPTDTQYF
TRBD1,TRBJ1-6,TRBV5-1,few,TGCGCCAGCAGCCTGAAGGGACAGGGGAGTTCACCCCTCCACTTT,CASSLKGQGSSPLHF
.,TRBJ1-5,TRBV7-2,medium-sized,TGTGCCAGCAGCGCCTATAGCAATCAGCCCCAGCATTTT,CASSAYSNQPQHF
TRBD1,TRBJ1-1,TRBV5-1,few,TGCGCCAGCAGCTTGGTTGAATTCCTCGCAGGGGGAGGCACTGAAGCTTTCTTT,CASSLVEFLAGGGTEAFF
.,TRBJ2-2,TRBV5-4,.,TGTGCCAGCAGCGCAGGACACGGGGGTATGATCGGGGAGCTGTTTTTT,CASSAGHGGMIGELFF
.,TRBJ1-1,TRBV19,many,TGTGCCAGTAAAACGCCGGACACGCGGAACACTGAAGCTTTCTTT,CASKTPDTRNTEAFF
.,TRBJ2-2,TRBV6-2/TRBV6-3,medium-sized,TGTGCCAGCAGTTACTCGGGAACCGGGGAGCTGTTTTTT,CASSYSGTGELFF
TRBD1,TRBJ1-6,TRBV5-1,many,TGCGCCAGCAGCTTGGCCGGGACAGGGGGTAATTCACCCCTCCACTTT,CASSLAGTGGNSPLHF
.,TRBJ1-6,TRBV7-9,many,TGTGCCAGCAGCGTAGGGACTTCTTCACCCCTCCACTTT,CASSVGTSSPLHF
.,TRBJ1-2,TRBV5-4,.,TGTGCCAGCAGCTTTAAGGATTCAGGGAGCGGCTACACCTTC,CASSFKDSGSGYTF
.,TRBJ2-7,TRBV20-1,many,TGCAGTCAAACAGCGGTTCTGAGCTCCTACGAGCAGTACTTC,CSQTAVLSSYEQYF
.,TRBJ2-7,TRBV4-1,many,TGCGCCAGCAGCCGGGGAGAAAACTACGAGCAGTACTTC,CASSRGENYEQYF
.,TRBJ1-1,TRBV3-1,many,TGTGCCAGCAGCCAAGACGGGGGCTGGGGAGCTTTCTTT,CASSQDGGWGAFF
.,TRBJ2-5,TRBV7-9,many,TGTGCCAGCAGCTTATGGGGGGCTGGAGAGACCCAGTACTTC,CASSLWGAGETQYF
.,TRBJ1-5,TRBV19,medium-sized,TGTGCCAGTAGTGGTCTAAATCAGCCCCAGCATTTT,CASSGLNQPQHF
.,TRBJ2-1,TRBV7-2,many,TGTGCCAGCAGCTCAGGGCCTTTCAATGAGCAGTTCTTC,CASSSGPFNEQFF
TRBD2,TRBJ2-3,TRBV7-2,few,TGTGCCAGCAGCTTCGGGGGGGGGGCCGGAACAGATACGCAGTATTTT,CASSFGGGAGTDTQYF
.,TRBJ2-2,TRBV27,many,TGTGCCAGTACACAGGGATACGCGAACACCGGGGAGCTGTTTTTT,CASTQGYANTGELFF
.,TRBJ2-7,TRBV4-1,many,TGCGCCAGCAGCCAAGAAGGGTGGCCGGAAATCAGGTACGAGCAGTACTTC,CASSQEGWPEIRYEQYF
.,TRBJ2-5,TRBV2,many,TGTGCCAGCAGGACAGAGGCGGTGCAGACCCAGTACTTC,CASRTEAVQTQYF
.,TRBJ2-6,TRBV7-9,.,TGTGCCAGCAGCTTACATCCCACAGAATCTGGGGCCAACGTCCTGACTTTC,CASSLHPTESGANVLTF
TRBD1,TRBJ1-5,TRBV28,.,TGTGCCAGCAGTTATCGGACAGGGTTACAGCCCCAGCATTTT,CASSYRTGLQPQHF
TRBD2,TRBJ2-3,TRBV28,many,TGTGCCAGCACCCGAGGGGGGAGCGGGAGTAGGGATACGCAGTATTTT,CASTRGGSGSRDTQYF
.,TRBJ1-1,TRBV27,.,TGTGCCAGCAGTTTCCGGGGGTCCACTGAAGCTTTCTTT,CASSFRGSTEAFF
.,TRBJ1-4,TRBV5-1,many,TGCGCCAGCAGCTTGGCGGGGAAGGGCGAAAAACTGTTTTTT,CASSLAGKGEKLFF
TRBD2,TRBJ2-3,TRBV9,few,TGTGCCAGCAGCGCCAACCTGCCACCGTCCAAAGCGGGAGTGGTTGTGGCAGATACGCAGTATTTT,CASSANLPPSKAGVVVADTQYF
.,TRBJ1-5,TRBV18,many,TGTGCCAGCTCACCCCTACAGGGCAGCGGTCAGCCCCAGCATTTT,CASSPLQGSGQPQHF
.,TRBJ2-4,TRBV6-2/TRBV6-3,.,TGTGCCAGCACGGACCCCGGTATGGGAAACATTCAGTACTTC,CASTDPGMGNIQYF
.,TRBJ2-1,TRBV20-1,many,TGCAGTGCTAAACCACCGATCTACAATGAGCAGTTCTTC,CSAKPPIYNEQFF
.,TRBJ1-5,TRBV28,few,TGTGCCAGCCTTACGAGTATCAATCAGCCCCAGCATTTT,CASLTSINQPQHF
TRBD1,TRBJ2-7,TRBV5-1,.,TGCGCCAGCAGCTTGGGGTTTGAACAGGGGGCGTACGAGCAGTACTTC,CASSLGFEQGAYEQYF
.,TRBJ1-3,TRBV20-1,many,TGCAGTGCTAGGCCCCTTGGAAACACCATATATTTT,CSARPLGNTIYF
.,TRBJ2-7,TRBV28,many,TGTGCCAGCGATGAAGGGGCTGGGGAGCAGTACTTC,CASDEGAGEQYF
.,TRBJ2-1,TRBV2,many,TGTGCCAGCAGGCAAACTAGCCGCGGTGGTTATGAGCAGTTCTTC,CASRQTSRGGYEQFF
TRBD2,TRBJ2-1,TRBV7-9,many,TGTGCCAGCAGCCAAGAACAGGGTTTAGGGACTAGCAGGACACGAGCTGACAATGAGCAGTTCTTC,CASSQEQGLGTSRTRADNEQFF
.,TRBJ1-4,TRBV19,many,TGTGCCAGTAGTACCTCCGGGACCTTTGAAAAACTGTTTTTT,CASSTSGTFEKLFF
.,TRBJ1-5,TRBV6-6,many,TGTGCCAGCAGTTACGGGCAGGTTCGCAATCAGCCCCAGCATTTT,CASSYGQVRNQPQHF